The rows below give T cell receptor beta chains drawn from one sample of a study of Graves' ophthalmopathy and Graves' hyperthyroidism. TCRdb ran MiXCR on the multiplex PCR reads and lists one entry per CDR3 protein. The data contain about 1.2 million distinct CDR3 sequences, about 36% of them seen just once; the ten biggest clones take up approximately 12%. The source material was peripheral blood or thyroid tissue (not recorded which). All receptors come from an adult man with Graves' hyperthyroidism. CDR3s include the opening cysteine and the closing phenylalanine or tryptophan.

13	TRBV12-3/TRBV12-4	TRBJ1-1	CASSLAAITEAFF
16	TRBV6-5	TRBJ2-7	CASSYSGAPSSYEQYF
15	TRBV25-1	TRBJ1-6	CASSAPQGLGSPLHF
16	TRBV7-2	TRBJ2-3	CASSPWDRGWTDTQYF
15	TRBV20-1	TRBJ2-5	CSDKGGLAAPTAQYF
13	TRBV7-9	TRBJ1-1	CASSPRLVSAAFF
16	TRBV9	TRBJ1-1	CASSPRSGQGNTEAFF
12	TRBV20-1	TRBJ2-5	CSTTGTVHPQYF
12	TRBV2	TRBJ1-1	CAEGAGDTEAFF
13	TRBV15	TRBJ2-7	CATSRDQGIEQYF
15	TRBV9	TRBJ1-3	CASSGTPRSGNTIYF
16	TRBV7-3	TRBJ2-2	CASSPMGLTSTGELFF
14	TRBV2	TRBJ1-1	CASSTYRGNTEAFF
12	TRBV29-1	TRBJ1-5	CSVELLGGSQHF
15	TRBV19	TRBJ1-6	CASIEQGSYNSPLHF
16	TRBV2	TRBJ2-1	CASNRASGRSPLEQFF
15	TRBV29-1	TRBJ1-3	CSVQRSGLSGNTIYF
15	TRBV7-2	TRBJ2-7	CASSQDGGGAYEQYF
15	TRBV11-2	TRBJ1-2	CASSLVIGKKSGYTF
15	TRBV3-1	TRBJ1-2	CASSQESAGHYGYTF
15	TRBV9	TRBJ1-4	CASRRGQATNEKLFF
12	TRBV6-5	TRBJ2-7	CASSYGQTEQYF
15	TRBV20-1	TRBJ2-7	CSARDLPGNPYEQYF
10	TRBV10-2	TRBJ2-6	CASSLGGRTF
14	TRBV7-9	TRBJ2-7	CASSLKARGDEQYF
14	TRBV20-1	TRBJ2-7	CSATDRASSYEQYF
16	TRBV5-1	TRBJ2-5	CASRPNPTGLEETQYF
15	TRBV6-2/TRBV6-3	TRBJ1-1	CASYYVGQGATEAFF
13	TRBV29-1	TRBJ2-5	CSVVRWDQETQYF
16	TRBV5-1	TRBJ1-6	CASSLYSLDGNSPLHF
13	TRBV19	TRBJ1-6	CASAYGADSPLHF
14	TRBV10-3	TRBJ2-7	CASSRESGAYEQYF
11	TRBV29-1	TRBJ1-4	CSVRANEKLFF
14	TRBV5-1	TRBJ2-2	CASSLGPDTGELFF
13	TRBV20-1	TRBJ1-5	CSASRGSDQPQHF
12	TRBV29-1	TRBJ2-7	CSSWDRGYEQYF
13	TRBV2	TRBJ1-5	CASSEVGLWAQHF
13	TRBV6-6	TRBJ2-7	CASSSTATYEQYF
16	TRBV29-1	TRBJ1-3	CSVEDRRQGRGNTIYF
13	TRBV20-1	TRBJ1-4	CSADGTDGEKLFF
15	TRBV6-2/TRBV6-3	TRBJ1-5	CASSYYMDTNQPQHF
15	TRBV7-2	TRBJ2-5	CASSDPGHQQGAQYF
16	TRBV14	TRBJ1-2	CASSPIKGQDNYGYTF
16	TRBV5-6	TRBJ2-5	CASSPELAGGQKTQYF